This record covers a single T cell receptor beta chain. The repertoire was sequenced with immunoSEQ multiplex PCR; TCRdb's copy has only in-frame clones and lacks some. Here the sample spans about 120,000 clones, about 88% being singletons. The record originates from a study of control samples from healthy donors and cancer patients. V was trimmed by 4 bases and J by 2 bases, leaving 14 bases between them. Germline values: CDR1 SGDLS, CDR2 YYNGEE. This CDR3 is built from 15 residues. The rearrangement joins TRBV9 to TRBJ2-3, with D perhaps TRBD1 or TRBD2 (5 bases each). The TCR was taken from a woman between 70 and 85 years old in good health. Sequences were obtained from blood. CDR3 residues: CASSSTPGLTDTQYF. The CDR3 nucleotides are TGTGCCAGCAGCTCGACTCCGGGGCTCACAGATACGCAGTATTTT.